One sample yielded the 11 T cell receptor beta chains listed below, sequenced in a study of cytomegalovirus exposure and HLA in healthy donors. The PCR employed 60 Vbeta primers together with 13 Jbeta primers. Profiled with immunoSEQ multiplex PCR; TCRdb holds only in-frame clones, not every one. The sample lists about 130,000 clones, about 78% occurring once. Sequencing was done on a sample of PBMCs. The source of these receptors is a human donor in good health.

The chain is built from TRBV5-4 and TRBJ2-7, with TRBD2 matching 7 bases. This CDR3 region has 17 residues. With 3 bases clipped from V and 0 bases from J, the junction kept 12 bases outside the gene matches. Germline values: CDR1 SGHNT, CDR2 YYREEE (reference sequence). DNA for the CDR3: TGTGCCAGCAGCTACCCCGCCCAGCGGGGATACTCCTACGAGCAGTACTTC. It is translated as CASSYPAQRGYSYEQYF.

There are a few counts of this clone. The chain joins TRBV11-1 to TRBJ2-1, with D unclear. The V gene lost 1 base and the J gene lost 9 bases, with 13 bases spanning the gap. CDR1 SGHAT and CDR2 FQDESV come from the germline V gene (reference sequence). The CDR3 totals 14 residues. CDR3 region: CASSLGLDVAEQFF. Written as DNA, the CDR3 is TGTGCCAGCAGCTTAGGGCTAGATGTCGCTGAGCAGTTCTTC.

The chain recombines TRBV9 with TRBJ1-2, with TRBD1 matching over 8 bases. Trimming cost V 4 bases and J 4 bases; bases outside gene matches: 12. Germline-derived CDR1 and CDR2 are SGDLS and YYNGEE. The CDR3 runs to 16 residues. This CDR3 is CASSSGPQGAVYGYTF. CDR3 DNA sequence: TGTGCCAGCAGCTCAGGCCCCCAGGGGGCCGTCTATGGCTACACCTTC.

V gene TRBV6-5 combines with J gene TRBJ2-7; TRBD1 agrees at 9 bases. There are 15 residues in the CDR3. Per the germline V gene, CDR1 is MNHEY and CDR2 is SVGAGI. With 2 bases clipped from V and 0 bases from J, the junction kept 2 bases outside the gene matches. CDR3 DNA: TGTGCCAGCAGTTACGGGACAGGGATCTCCTACGAGCAGTACTTC. Translation: CASSYGTGISYEQYF.

This chain links TRBV30 with TRBJ2-7; 8 bases are a match to TRBD2. CDR1 is GTSNPN, CDR2 SVGIG, per germline (reference sequence). The CDR3 is made up of 14 amino acids. V was pared by 3 bases and J by 3 bases, with 7 bases of the junction left unmatched. The CDR3 here is CAWRQTSVLYEQYF. The DNA for the CDR3 is TGTGCCTGGAGACAGACTAGCGTACTCTACGAGCAGTACTTC.

The chain employs TRBV5-1 and TRBJ2-3; 10 bases are a match to TRBD2. The CDR3 runs 16 residues. The germline V gene has CDR1 SGHRS and CDR2 YFSETQ. V lost 3 bases, J lost 2 bases, and 6 bases stayed unmatched. The CDR3 DNA follows: TGCGCCAGCAGCTCAGGACTAGCGGACTACACAGATACGCAGTATTTT. This gives the protein CASSSGLADYTDTQYF.

J is TRBJ2-2 and V is TRBV5-4; 12 bases are shared with TRBD2. Trimming removed 4 bases from V and 2 bases from J; junction bases left unmatched: 6. The CDR3 extends over 17 amino acids. In germline, CDR1 is SGHNT, CDR2 YYREEE (reference sequence). The CDR3 reads CASSPTSGRPNTGELFF. The CDR3 DNA sequence: TGTGCCAGCAGCCCTACTAGCGGGAGGCCCAACACCGGGGAGCTGTTTTTT.

The chain has TRBV7-2 and TRBJ2-5; no clear D gene. The DNA end is a closer match to TRBJ2-7, so the J assignment may be wrong. The CDR3 sequence is 11 residues long. The germline V gene has CDR1 SGHTA and CDR2 FQGNSA. CDR3 in amino acids: CASSRSYEQYF. The CDR3 region has the DNA TGTGCCAGCAGCCGATCCTACGAGCAGTACTTC.

The chain carries TRBV6-1 and TRBJ2-7; D might be TRBD1 (5 bases). V lost 0 bases, J lost 0 bases, and 12 bases lay in between. Looked up from germline, CDR1 is MNHNS and CDR2 is SASEGT. This CDR3 region has 16 residues. This CDR3 is CASSEASGSGSYEQYF. The CDR3 bases are TGTGCCAGCAGTGAAGCTTCAGGGTCGGGCTCCTACGAGCAGTACTTC.

The CDR3 region has the DNA TGTGCCAGCTCCTCGGGACAGTTCATAAAGTACGAGCAGTACTTC. As protein: CASSSGQFIKYEQYF. V usage is TRBV11-2 and J usage is TRBJ2-7, with TRBD1 identical over 7 bases. Germline V gene lookup returns CDR1 SGHAT and CDR2 FQNNGV. CDR3 length: 15 residues. V shed 8 bases and J 4 bases; nucleotides not matched to a gene: 14. The variable domain in full, with the rest retrieved from reference TRBV11-2 and TRBJ2-7, is EAGVAQSPRYKIIEKRQSVAFWCNPISGHATLYWYQQILGQGPKLLIQFQNNGVVDDSQLPKDRFSAERLKGVDSTLKIQPAKLEDSAVYLCASSSGQFIKYEQYFGPGTRLTVT.

V and J are TRBV7-3 and TRBJ2-3, with 9 bases aligning to TRBD2. The CDR3 consists of 15 residues. V lost 5 bases to trimming and J lost 6 bases; unmatched junction nucleotides: 9. The germline V gene encodes CDR1 SGHTA and CDR2 FQGTGA. The CDR3 DNA sequence: TGTGCCAGCAGCCCGGGACTAGCCCCACGGGATACGCAGTATTTT. Its protein is CASSPGLAPRDTQYF.